A selection of T cell receptor beta chains follows, all from one sample in a study of T-cell reconstitution after alpha-beta-depleted transplantation in children. TCRdb reprocessed the PCR reads via MiXCR and lists one record per CDR3 protein. The table lists 360,000 or so distinct CDR3 sequences, approximately 20% of them singletons. The sample here was PBMCs from the stem cell graft donor, taken from the stem cell graft. The receptors shown here come from a human donor who donated a stem cell graft to a child with acute myeloid leukemia. The CDR3 runs from the conserved cysteine through the conserved F or W. The order of the fields is V gene, clone size, J gene, D gene, CDR3 protein, CDR3 DNA. D genes are given only for firm matches. Size is omitted from some rows. Given values are once, few, many or a class for expanded clones.

v_call: TRBV15; clone_size: few; j_call: TRBJ2-1; d_call: .; cdr3_aa: CATSRGLAGTYNEQFF; cdr3_nt: TGTGCCACCAGCAGAGGACTGGCGGGCACATACAATGAGCAGTTCTTC
v_call: TRBV29-1; clone_size: many; j_call: TRBJ2-7; d_call: TRBD2; cdr3_aa: CSVEDAGLAGVYEQYF; cdr3_nt: TGCAGCGTTGAAGATGCGGGACTAGCGGGAGTCTACGAGCAGTACTTC
v_call: TRBV5-1; clone_size: few; j_call: TRBJ2-5; d_call: TRBD1; cdr3_aa: CASSEGQRETQYF; cdr3_nt: TGCGCCAGCAGCGAGGGACAGAGGGAGACCCAGTACTTC
v_call: TRBV20-1; clone_size: many; j_call: TRBJ2-1; d_call: TRBD2; cdr3_aa: CSAPPAGDYNEQFF; cdr3_nt: TGCAGCGCTCCACCAGCGGGAGATTACAATGAGCAGTTCTTC
v_call: TRBV25-1; clone_size: .; j_call: TRBJ2-2; d_call: TRBD2; cdr3_aa: CASRGTSGTAGELFF; cdr3_nt: TGTGCCAGCAGGGGGACTAGCGGGACGGCCGGGGAGCTGTTTTTT
v_call: TRBV20-1; clone_size: .; j_call: TRBJ2-1; d_call: .; cdr3_aa: CSATTAGAAKSSYNEQFF; cdr3_nt: TGCAGTGCTACCACAGCGGGCGCGGCTAAAAGCTCCTACAATGAGCAGTTCTTC
v_call: TRBV5-1; clone_size: few; j_call: TRBJ2-7; d_call: TRBD2; cdr3_aa: CASSSLAGGDYEQYF; cdr3_nt: TGCGCCAGCAGCTCTCTAGCGGGGGGAGACTACGAGCAGTACTTC
v_call: TRBV20-1; clone_size: many; j_call: TRBJ2-1; d_call: TRBD2; cdr3_aa: CSASAGTSSFNEQFF; cdr3_nt: TGCAGTGCTAGCGCCGGGACTAGCTCCTTTAATGAGCAGTTCTTC
v_call: TRBV29-1; clone_size: .; j_call: TRBJ2-1; d_call: .; cdr3_aa: CSVLTLGRLNEQFF; cdr3_nt: TGCAGCGTACTGACCCTGGGCAGGCTGAATGAGCAGTTCTTC
v_call: TRBV7-9; clone_size: .; j_call: TRBJ1-2; d_call: .; cdr3_aa: CASSLIGTAGDGYTF; cdr3_nt: TGTGCCAGCAGCTTGATCGGGACGGCCGGGGACGGCTACACCTTC
v_call: TRBV20-1; clone_size: many; j_call: TRBJ2-5; d_call: .; cdr3_aa: CSARAITGMVETQYF; cdr3_nt: TGCAGTGCTAGGGCGATAACAGGGATGGTGGAGACCCAGTACTTC
v_call: TRBV5-1; clone_size: few; j_call: TRBJ2-2; d_call: .; cdr3_aa: CASSLDGSSSGELFF; cdr3_nt: TGCGCCAGCAGCTTGGACGGCAGCTCGTCCGGGGAGCTGTTTTTT
v_call: TRBV5-1; clone_size: .; j_call: TRBJ2-7; d_call: .; cdr3_aa: CASSFSTATYEQYF; cdr3_nt: TGCGCCAGCAGCTTCTCAACAGCGACCTACGAGCAGTACTTC